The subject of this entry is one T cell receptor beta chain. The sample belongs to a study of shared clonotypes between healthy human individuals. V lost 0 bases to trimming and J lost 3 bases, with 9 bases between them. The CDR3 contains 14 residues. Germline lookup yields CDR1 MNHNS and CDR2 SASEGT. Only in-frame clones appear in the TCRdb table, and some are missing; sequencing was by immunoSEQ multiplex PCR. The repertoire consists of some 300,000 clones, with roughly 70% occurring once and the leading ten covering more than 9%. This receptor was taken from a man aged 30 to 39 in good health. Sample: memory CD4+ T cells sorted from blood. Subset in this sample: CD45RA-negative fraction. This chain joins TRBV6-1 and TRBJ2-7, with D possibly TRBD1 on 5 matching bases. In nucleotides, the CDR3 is TGTGCCAGCAGTGAAGCAGGGGTTCACTACGAGCAGTACTTC. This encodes CASSEAGVHYEQYF.